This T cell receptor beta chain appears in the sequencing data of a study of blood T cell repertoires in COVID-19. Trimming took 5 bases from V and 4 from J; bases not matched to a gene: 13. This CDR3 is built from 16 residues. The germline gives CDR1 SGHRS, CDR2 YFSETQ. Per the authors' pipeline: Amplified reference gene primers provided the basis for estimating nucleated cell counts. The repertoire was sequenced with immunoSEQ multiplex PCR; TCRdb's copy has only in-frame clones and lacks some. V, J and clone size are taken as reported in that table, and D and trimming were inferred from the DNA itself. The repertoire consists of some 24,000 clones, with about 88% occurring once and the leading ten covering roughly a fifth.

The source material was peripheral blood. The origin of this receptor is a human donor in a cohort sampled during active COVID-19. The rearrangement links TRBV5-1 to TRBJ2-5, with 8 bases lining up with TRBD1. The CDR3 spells CASSSRTGSKVETQYF. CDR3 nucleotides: TGCGCCAGCAGTTCACGGACAGGGTCAAAAGTAGAGACCCAGTACTTC.